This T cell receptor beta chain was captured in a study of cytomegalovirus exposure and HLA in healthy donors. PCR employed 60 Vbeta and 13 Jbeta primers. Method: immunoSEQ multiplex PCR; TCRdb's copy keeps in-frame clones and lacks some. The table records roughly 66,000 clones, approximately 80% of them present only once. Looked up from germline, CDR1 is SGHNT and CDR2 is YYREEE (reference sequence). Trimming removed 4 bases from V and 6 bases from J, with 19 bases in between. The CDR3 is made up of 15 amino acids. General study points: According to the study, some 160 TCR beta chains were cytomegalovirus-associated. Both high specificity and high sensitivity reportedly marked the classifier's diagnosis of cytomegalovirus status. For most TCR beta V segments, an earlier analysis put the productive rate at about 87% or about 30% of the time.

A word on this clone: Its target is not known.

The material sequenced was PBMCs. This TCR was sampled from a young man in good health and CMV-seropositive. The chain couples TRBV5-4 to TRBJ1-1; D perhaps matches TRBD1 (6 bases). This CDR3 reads CASSQGGGPLPEAFF. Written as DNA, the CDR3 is TGTGCCAGCAGCCAAGGGGGGGGACCGCTCCCTGAAGCTTTCTTT.